This T cell receptor (beta chain) was captured by sequencing in a study of radiotherapy plus CTLA-4 blockade in lung cancer. Focal radiation and CTLA-4 blockade (ipilimumab) were tested in chemo-refractory metastatic non-small-cell lung cancer patients. This clone was picked up a small number of times. Germline V gives CDR1 MDHEN, CDR2 SYDVKM. CDR3 length: 15 amino acids. The junction had 6 bases not matched to a gene; V was cut back by 4 bases and J by 3 bases. Sequencing used immunoSEQ multiplex PCR; TCRdb keeps in-frame clones, though not all of them. The repertoire has approximately 83,000 clones, 78% of them found once; the top ten carry under 5%.

The V gene is TRBV28, the J gene TRBJ1-2; 9 nucleotides line up with TRBD1. The sequences come from peripheral blood, collected from a patient treated with radiotherapy plus ipilimumab. This sequence was found in a human donor with non-small cell lung cancer who had a partial response to radiotherapy plus ipilimumab. Some clones in this sample may be carry-over from other donors' samples. CDR3 DNA sequence: TGTGCCAGCAGTTGGGACAGGGCAAACTACTATGGCTACACCTTC. The encoded protein is CASSWDRANYYGYTF.